Shown below are 20 T cell receptor beta chains from a single sample sequenced in a study of shared clonotypes between healthy human individuals. Libraries were prepared by immunoSEQ multiplex PCR; TCRdb keeps only in-frame clonotypes and omits some of them. Among about 2.3 million clones listed, 90% to 95% were seen once. Sequences were obtained from naive CD4+ T cells from PBMCs. Subset meaning: CD45RA+ positively selected. Receptors originate from a man younger than 35 in good health. Some clones in this sample may be carry-over from other donors' samples.

V gene TRBV5-8 combines with J gene TRBJ2-1, with D unclear. The CDR3 length is 11 residues. CDR1 is SGHTS, CDR2 YDEGEE, per germline. Trimming removed 4 bases from V and 8 bases from J, with 7 bases in between. This chain's CDR3 is CASSRTDEQFF. The CDR3 DNA is TGTGCCAGCAGCCGCACTGATGAGCAGTTCTTC.

The chain joins TRBV5-1 to TRBJ2-7, with D maybe TRBD2 (6 bases). The V gene's germline CDR1 is SGHRS and CDR2 YFSETQ. CDR3 size: 15 residues. Trimming shortened V by 0 bases and J by 3 bases, and 13 bases separated the two germline ends. CDR3 in amino acids: CASSLVRDFNYEQYF. The CDR3 region has the DNA TGCGCCAGCAGCTTGGTGCGGGACTTTAACTACGAGCAGTACTTC.

The J gene is TRBJ2-5, the V gene TRBV15; 12 positions match TRBD2. The end of the DNA fits TRBJ2-7 better, so the J call may be wrong. The CDR3 is 16 amino acids. CDR1 and CDR2 (germline): LNHNV, YYDKDF (reference sequence). CDR3 sequence reads: CATSRAGRLAGDEQYF. In nucleotides, the CDR3 is TGTGCCACCAGCAGGGCAGGGCGACTAGCGGGAGACGAGCAGTACTTC.

This clone was seen only once. The chain has TRBV6-5 and TRBJ1-2; 8 positions agree with TRBD1. This CDR3 spans 15 amino acids. V shed 10 bases, J shed 2 bases, and the junction held 12 bases outside the gene matches. Germline V CDR1 and CDR2: MNHEY, SVGAGI. CDR3 residues: CATTLRTGRNYGYTF. Written as DNA, the CDR3 is TGTGCCACTACACTCCGGACAGGGAGGAACTATGGCTACACCTTC.

The chain is built from TRBV11-2 and TRBJ2-7; 8 bases agree with TRBD2. V lost 1 base, J lost 1 base, and 9 bases stayed unmatched. Germline CDR1 SGHAT, CDR2 FQNNGV. This CDR3 has 17 residues. In DNA form, the CDR3 reads TGTGCCAGCAGCTTAGGTGTCCAGCGGGAGCGATCCTACGAGCAGTACTTC. This codes for CASSLGVQRERSYEQYF.

The CDR3 loop is CASSITGKEFF. Here the CDR3 DNA reads TGTGCCAGCAGCATAACCGGGAAAGAGTTCTTC. The chain combines TRBV7-9 with TRBJ2-1; D might be TRBD2 (5 bases). This CDR3 is 11 amino acids long. Germline values: CDR1 SEHNR, CDR2 FQNEAQ (reference sequence). V dropped 5 bases and J dropped 14 bases, with 13 bases sitting between them.

The genes are TRBV28 and TRBJ1-4; D is undetermined. This CDR3 region has 16 residues. CDR1 MDHEN and CDR2 SYDVKM come from the germline V gene. Trimming shortened V by 4 bases and J by 4 bases, and 16 bases separated the two germline ends. CDR3 region: CASSSRRTLNNEKLFF. CDR3 DNA: TGTGCCAGCAGTTCAAGAAGGACTCTTAATAATGAAAAACTGTTTTTT.

As to this clone: The sample has other DNA sequences that encode this CDR3 too. The gene calls are TRBV5-1 and TRBJ2-3; TRBD2 agrees at 8 bases. V was pared by 0 bases and J by 5 bases, with 2 bases of the junction left unmatched. The CDR3 consists of 14 residues. Germline V gene data show CDR1 as SGHRS and CDR2 as YFSETQ. CDR3: CASSLGTSLDTQYF. Here the CDR3 DNA reads TGCGCCAGCAGCTTGGGGACTAGCTTAGATACGCAGTATTTT.

The chain links TRBV29-1 to TRBJ2-1; D uncertain. The germline V and J ends were trimmed by 2 bases and 0 bases, with 17 bases remaining between them. Germline V gives CDR1 SQVTM, CDR2 ANQGSEA. The length of the CDR3 is 17 residues. Here the CDR3 reads CSVESFAYFSSYNEQFF. The CDR3 DNA sequence: TGCAGCGTTGAAAGTTTCGCTTACTTTAGCTCCTACAATGAGCAGTTCTTC.

The V gene is TRBV5-1, the J gene TRBJ2-5; 7 bases line up with TRBD1. The CDR3 length is 14 residues. The ends lost 4 bases at V and 0 bases at J; junction bases unmatched: 3. CDR1 SGHRS and CDR2 YFSETQ come from the germline V gene. The CDR3 DNA sequence: TGCGCCAGCAGCCGGGACAGCGACCAAGAGACCCAGTACTTC. This encodes CASSRDSDQETQYF.

The rearrangement joins TRBV10-3 to TRBJ2-5, with D hard to call. CDR1 and CDR2 (germline): ENHRY, SYGVKD. This CDR3 comprises 14 residues. Trimming removed 0 bases at V and 3 bases at J, with 8 bases between. CDR3 protein: CAISESSSKETQYF. The DNA for the CDR3 is TGTGCCATCAGTGAGTCTTCTAGTAAAGAGACCCAGTACTTC.

The gene calls are TRBV6-1 and TRBJ2-5; no firm D call. CDR1 and CDR2 from the germline V gene are MNHNS and SASEGT. The CDR3 runs to 13 residues. V was shortened by 0 bases and J by 4 bases, with 6 bases between the two germline ends. The CDR3 DNA sequence: TGTGCCAGCAGTGAAGCTAGGCGAGAGACCCAGTACTTC. It is translated as CASSEARRETQYF.

This clone was observed a single time. The chain employs TRBV18 and TRBJ2-2; D is unresolved. The CDR3 totals 15 residues. V gave up 3 bases and J gave up 1 base, with 9 bases separating them. The V gene's germline CDR1 is KGHSH and CDR2 LQKENI. CDR3 region: CASSPFVGNTGELFF. The CDR3 DNA follows: TGTGCCAGCTCACCGTTCGTAGGGAACACCGGGGAGCTGTTTTTT.

The rearrangement links TRBV7-3 to TRBJ2-1; the match to TRBD2 covers 8 bases. After removal of 4 bases from V and 10 bases from J, the junction contained 6 bases not matched to a gene. The CDR3 extends over 13 amino acids. Germline V gene sequence: CDR1 SGHTA, CDR2 FQGTGA. This CDR3 reads CASSSGREVEQFF. DNA of the CDR3: TGTGCCAGCAGCTCCGGGAGGGAGGTCGAGCAGTTCTTC.

The V call is TRBV11-1, the J call TRBJ2-7; 7 nucleotides match TRBD2. V shed 4 bases, J shed 0 bases, and the junction held 6 bases outside the gene matches. The CDR3 extends over 15 amino acids. Germline V gene data show CDR1 as SGHAT and CDR2 as FQDESV (reference sequence). CDR3 DNA: TGTGCCAGCAGCTCCGATGGGGGGGGCTCCTACGAGCAGTACTTC. It translates to CASSSDGGGSYEQYF.

The V and J genes are TRBV5-1 and TRBJ2-3; D gene unclear. This CDR3 is built from 16 residues. V was cut by 0 bases and J by 1 base, with 12 bases left in between. The germline gives CDR1 SGHRS, CDR2 YFSETQ. This CDR3 reads CASSLGLPDGTDTQYF. The CDR3 nucleotides read TGCGCCAGCAGCTTGGGTCTACCAGATGGCACAGATACGCAGTATTTT.

This chain uses TRBV5-8 with TRBJ2-6; tentative D call: TRBD2 (5 bases). Trimming took off 2 bases at V and 1 base at J, with 7 bases between the two ends. The CDR3 has 15 amino acids. Looked up from germline, CDR1 is SGHTS and CDR2 is YDEGEE. The DNA for the CDR3 is TGTGCCAGCAGCTTCGGGGAATCTGGGGCCAACGTCCTGACTTTC. Its translation is CASSFGESGANVLTF. The full variable domain, its missing parts supplied by reference TRBV5-8 and TRBJ2-6, is EAGVTQSPTHLIKTRGQQATLRCSPISGHTSVYWYQQALGLGLQFLLWYDEGEERNRGNFPPRFSGRQFPNYSSELNVNALELEDSALYLCASSFGESGANVLTFGAGSRLTVL.

V usage is TRBV29-1 and J usage is TRBJ1-4, with 8 bases lining up with TRBD1. Unmatched junction bases numbered 6, after V lost 7 bases and J lost 5 bases. Germline V gene lookup returns CDR1 SQVTM and CDR2 ANQGSEA. The CDR3 totals 13 residues. CDR3 sequence (DNA): TGCAGCGGAGTAAGACAGGGGAATGAAAAACTGTTTTTT. Its protein is CSGVRQGNEKLFF. The complete variable domain, with remaining parts taken from reference TRBV29-1 and TRBJ1-4, reads SAVISQKPSRDICQRGTSLTIQCQVDSQVTMMFWYRQQPGQSLTLIATANQGSEATYESGFVIDKFPISRPNLTFSTLTVSNMSPEDSSIYLCSGVRQGNEKLFFGSGTQLSVL.

This chain joins TRBV30 and TRBJ1-5; TRBD1 matches at 10 bases. From germline, CDR1 is GTSNPN and CDR2 SVGIG (reference sequence). The CDR3 runs to 17 residues. Losses at the gene ends were 2 bases for V and 4 bases for J; bases not matched to a gene: 11. This chain's CDR3 is CAWSRDRGQGGNQPQHF. The CDR3 region has the DNA TGTGCCTGGAGTAGGGACAGGGGCCAAGGAGGTAATCAGCCCCAGCATTTT. Full variable domain (outside the CDR3, taken from reference TRBV30 and TRBJ1-5): SQTIHQWPATLVQPVGSPLSLECTVEGTSNPNLYWYRQAAGRGLQLLFYSVGIGQISSEVPQNLSASRPQDRQFILSSKKLLLSDSGFYLCAWSRDRGQGGNQPQHFGDGTRLSIL.

V and J are TRBV6-6 and TRBJ2-7; D gene ambiguous. V was shortened by 0 bases and J by 6 bases, with 18 bases between the two germline ends. The CDR3 contains 16 residues. In germline, CDR1 is MNHNY, CDR2 SVGAGI (reference sequence). Here the CDR3 reads CASSYSASVGTGEQYF. For the CDR3, the DNA is TGTGCCAGCAGTTACTCGGCTTCAGTGGGCACGGGCGAGCAGTACTTC.